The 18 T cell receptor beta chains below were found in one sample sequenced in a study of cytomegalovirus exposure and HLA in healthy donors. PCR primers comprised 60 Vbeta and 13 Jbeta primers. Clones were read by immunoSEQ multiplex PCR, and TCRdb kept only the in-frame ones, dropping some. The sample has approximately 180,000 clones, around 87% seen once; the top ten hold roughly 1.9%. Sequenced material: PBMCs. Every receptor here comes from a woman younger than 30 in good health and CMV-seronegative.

The CDR3 coding sequence is TGTGCCAGTAGGGGGGACAGGGCCGACACTGAAGCTTTCTTT. This encodes CASRGDRADTEAFF. The genes are TRBV19 and TRBJ1-1; 9 nucleotides line up with TRBD1. The CDR3 runs to 14 residues. CDR1 and CDR2 (germline): LNHDA, SQIVND (reference sequence). With 6 bases clipped from V and 3 bases from J, the junction kept 5 bases outside the gene matches.

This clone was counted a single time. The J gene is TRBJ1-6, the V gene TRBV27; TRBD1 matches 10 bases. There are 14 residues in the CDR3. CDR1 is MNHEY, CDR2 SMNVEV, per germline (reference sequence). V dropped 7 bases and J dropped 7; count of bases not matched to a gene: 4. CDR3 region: CASTWTGGNSPLHF. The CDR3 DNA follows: TGTGCCAGCACTTGGACAGGGGGAAATTCACCCCTCCACTTT.

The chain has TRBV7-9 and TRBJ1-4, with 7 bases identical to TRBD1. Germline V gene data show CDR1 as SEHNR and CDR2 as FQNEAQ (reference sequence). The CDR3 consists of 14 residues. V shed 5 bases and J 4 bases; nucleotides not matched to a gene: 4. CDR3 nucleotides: TGTGCCAGCAGCGCGGGACAGATTAATGAAAAACTGTTTTTT. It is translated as CASSAGQINEKLFF.

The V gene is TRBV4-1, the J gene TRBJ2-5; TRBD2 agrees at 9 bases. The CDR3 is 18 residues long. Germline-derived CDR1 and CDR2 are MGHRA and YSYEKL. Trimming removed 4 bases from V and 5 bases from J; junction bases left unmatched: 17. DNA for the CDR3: TGCGCCAGCAGCCCCGATCTGGGACTAGCTACTGTATCGGAGACCCAGTACTTC. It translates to CASSPDLGLATVSETQYF.

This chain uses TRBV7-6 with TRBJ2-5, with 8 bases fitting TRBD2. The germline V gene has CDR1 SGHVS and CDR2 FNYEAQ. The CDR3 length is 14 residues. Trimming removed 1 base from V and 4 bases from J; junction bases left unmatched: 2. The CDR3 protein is CASSLDAGGETQYF. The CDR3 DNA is TGTGCCAGCAGCTTAGATGCGGGAGGAGAGACCCAGTACTTC.

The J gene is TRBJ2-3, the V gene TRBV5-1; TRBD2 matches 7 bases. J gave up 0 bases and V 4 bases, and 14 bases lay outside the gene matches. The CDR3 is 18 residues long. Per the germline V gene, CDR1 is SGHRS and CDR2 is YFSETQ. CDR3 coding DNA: TGCGCCAGCAGCCCCCGCTCACTAGCGCTTACTAGCACAGATACGCAGTATTTT. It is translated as CASSPRSLALTSTDTQYF.

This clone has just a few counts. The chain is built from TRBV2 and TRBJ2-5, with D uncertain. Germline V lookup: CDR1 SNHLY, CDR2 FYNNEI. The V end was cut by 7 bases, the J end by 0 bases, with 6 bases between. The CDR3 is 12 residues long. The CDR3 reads CASKRYQETQYF. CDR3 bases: TGTGCCAGCAAACGGTACCAAGAGACCCAGTACTTC.

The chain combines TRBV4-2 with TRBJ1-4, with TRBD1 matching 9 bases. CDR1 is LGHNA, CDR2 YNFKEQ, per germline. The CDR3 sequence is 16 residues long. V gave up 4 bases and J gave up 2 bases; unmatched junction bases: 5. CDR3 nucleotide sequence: TGTGCCAGCAGCCCCCGGGACAGGGCGACTAATGAAAAACTGTTTTTT. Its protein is CASSPRDRATNEKLFF.

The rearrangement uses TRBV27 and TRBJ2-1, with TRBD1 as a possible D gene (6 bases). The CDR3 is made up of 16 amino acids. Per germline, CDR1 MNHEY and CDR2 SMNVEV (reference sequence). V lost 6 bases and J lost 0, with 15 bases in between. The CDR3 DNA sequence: TGTGCCAGCAGCCAGACAGGCCAGAGCTCCTACAATGAGCAGTTCTTC. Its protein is CASSQTGQSSYNEQFF.

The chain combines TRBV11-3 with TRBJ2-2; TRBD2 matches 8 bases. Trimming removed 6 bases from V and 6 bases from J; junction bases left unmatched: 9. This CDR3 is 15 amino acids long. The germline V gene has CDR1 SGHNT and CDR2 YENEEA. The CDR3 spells CASSSAGAVAGELFF. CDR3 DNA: TGTGCCAGCAGTTCAGCGGGGGCCGTAGCCGGGGAGCTGTTTTTT.

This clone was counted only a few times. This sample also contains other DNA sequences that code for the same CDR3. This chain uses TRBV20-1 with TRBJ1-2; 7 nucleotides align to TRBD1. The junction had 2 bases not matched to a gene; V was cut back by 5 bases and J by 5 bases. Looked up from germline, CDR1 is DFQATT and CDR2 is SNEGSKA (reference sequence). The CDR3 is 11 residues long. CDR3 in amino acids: CSASGGYGYTF. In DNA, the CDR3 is TGCAGTGCTTCAGGGGGTTATGGCTACACCTTC.

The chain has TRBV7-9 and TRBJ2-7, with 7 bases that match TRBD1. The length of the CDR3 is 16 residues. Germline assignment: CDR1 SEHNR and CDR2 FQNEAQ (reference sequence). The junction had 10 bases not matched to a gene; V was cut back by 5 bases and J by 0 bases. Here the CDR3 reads CASSRFRDSDSYEQYF. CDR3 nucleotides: TGTGCCAGCAGCAGATTCCGGGACAGCGACTCCTACGAGCAGTACTTC.

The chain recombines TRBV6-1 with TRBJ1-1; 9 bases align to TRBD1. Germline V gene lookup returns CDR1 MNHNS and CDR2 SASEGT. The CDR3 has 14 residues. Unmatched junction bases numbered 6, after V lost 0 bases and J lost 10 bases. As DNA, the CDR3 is TGTGCCAGCAGTGAAGCGGACAGGGGAAGGGTAGCTTTCTTT. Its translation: CASSEADRGRVAFF.

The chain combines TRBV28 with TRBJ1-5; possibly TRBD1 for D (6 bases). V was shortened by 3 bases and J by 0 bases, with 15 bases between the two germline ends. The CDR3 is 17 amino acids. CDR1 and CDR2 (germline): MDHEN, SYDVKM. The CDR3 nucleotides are TGTGCCAGCAGTTTTAGGGGGGGGATTCATAGCAATCAGCCCCAGCATTTT. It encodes CASSFRGGIHSNQPQHF.

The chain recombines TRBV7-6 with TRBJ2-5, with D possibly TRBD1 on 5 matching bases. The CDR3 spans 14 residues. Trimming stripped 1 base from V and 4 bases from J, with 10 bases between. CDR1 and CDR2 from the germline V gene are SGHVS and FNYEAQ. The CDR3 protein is CASSLGMGLETQYF. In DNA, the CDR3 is TGTGCCAGCAGCTTAGGAATGGGGCTAGAGACCCAGTACTTC.

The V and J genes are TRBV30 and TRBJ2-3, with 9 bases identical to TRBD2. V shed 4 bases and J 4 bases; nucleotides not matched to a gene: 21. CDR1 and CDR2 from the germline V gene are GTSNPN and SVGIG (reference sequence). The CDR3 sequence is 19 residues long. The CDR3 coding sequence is TGTGCCTGGACTCCCGCCGGGGAGGGGCGGGGGGGCCGATCAGATACGCAGTATTTT. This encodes CAWTPAGEGRGGRSDTQYF.

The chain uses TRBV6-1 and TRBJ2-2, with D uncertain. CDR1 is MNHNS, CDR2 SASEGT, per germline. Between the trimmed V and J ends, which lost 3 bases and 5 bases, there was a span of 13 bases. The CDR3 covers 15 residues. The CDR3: CASSDSRQETGELFF. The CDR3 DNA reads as TGTGCCAGCAGTGATTCCCGGCAGGAAACCGGGGAGCTGTTTTTT.

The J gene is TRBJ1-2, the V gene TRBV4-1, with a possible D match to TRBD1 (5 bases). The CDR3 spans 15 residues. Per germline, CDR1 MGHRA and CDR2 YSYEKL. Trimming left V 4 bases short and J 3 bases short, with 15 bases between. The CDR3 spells CASSPARGTYYGYTF. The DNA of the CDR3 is TGCGCCAGCAGCCCCGCGAGAGGGACTTACTATGGCTACACCTTC.